Listed below are T cell receptor beta chains from one sample, sequenced in a study of blood T cell repertoires in COVID-19. Only in-frame clones appear in the TCRdb table, and some are missing; sequencing was by immunoSEQ multiplex PCR. The sample shows roughly 160,000 clones, around 84% of them seen only once. Sample: peripheral blood. Receptor source: a man over 45 with active or convalescent COVID-19. The CDR3 runs from the conserved cysteine through the conserved F or W. D genes are given only for firm matches. Clone size is not always given. Where it is, it says once, few, many or a class for expanded clones.

j_call: TRBJ2-7
clone_size: NA
v_call: TRBV7-2
d_call: NA
cdr3_aa: CASSLVYGGEYEQYF
cdr3_nt: TGTGCCAGCAGCTTAGTGTACGGAGGGGAGTACGAGCAGTACTTC

j_call: TRBJ2-7
clone_size: NA
v_call: TRBV14
d_call: NA
cdr3_aa: CASSQVAGSYEQYF
cdr3_nt: TGTGCCAGCAGCCAAGTGGCGGGGTCCTACGAGCAGTACTTC

j_call: TRBJ2-1
clone_size: NA
v_call: TRBV13
d_call: NA
cdr3_aa: CASRLTRSSYNEQFF
cdr3_nt: TGTGCCAGCAGGTTAACTCGGAGCTCCTACAATGAGCAGTTCTTC

j_call: TRBJ1-4
clone_size: NA
v_call: TRBV6-5
d_call: NA
cdr3_aa: CASSYLDRDPNEKLFF
cdr3_nt: TGTGCCAGCAGTTACCTAGACAGAGACCCTAATGAAAAACTGTTTTTT

j_call: TRBJ1-2
clone_size: NA
v_call: TRBV7-2
d_call: TRBD1
cdr3_aa: CASSARDSLDYGYTF
cdr3_nt: TGTGCCAGCAGCGCCCGGGACAGCTTAGACTATGGCTACACCTTC

j_call: TRBJ1-3
clone_size: NA
v_call: TRBV7-2
d_call: NA
cdr3_aa: CASSLERGLSSGNTIYF
cdr3_nt: TGTGCCAGCAGCTTAGAACGGGGACTCTCCTCTGGAAACACCATATATTTT

j_call: TRBJ2-1
clone_size: NA
v_call: TRBV4-2
d_call: TRBD2
cdr3_aa: CASSPRTSGGGNEQFF
cdr3_nt: TGTGCCAGCTCTCCTCGGACTAGCGGGGGTGGCAATGAGCAGTTCTTC

j_call: TRBJ2-2
clone_size: NA
v_call: TRBV5-4
d_call: TRBD2
cdr3_aa: CASSSSGYTGELFF
cdr3_nt: TGTGCCAGCAGCTCTAGCGGTTACACCGGGGAGCTGTTTTTT

j_call: TRBJ2-5
clone_size: NA
v_call: TRBV18
d_call: TRBD2
cdr3_aa: CASSNFGTSGLETQYF
cdr3_nt: TGTGCCAGCTCAAATTTCGGGACTAGCGGGTTAGAGACCCAGTACTTC

j_call: TRBJ2-6
clone_size: NA
v_call: TRBV19
d_call: NA
cdr3_aa: CATTFTSGANVLTF
cdr3_nt: TGTGCCACCACTTTTACGTCCGGGGCCAACGTCCTGACTTTC

j_call: TRBJ1-4
clone_size: NA
v_call: TRBV9
d_call: NA
cdr3_aa: CASSVGSATNEKLFF
cdr3_nt: TGTGCCAGCAGCGTAGGTTCCGCAACTAATGAAAAACTGTTTTTT

j_call: TRBJ2-7
clone_size: NA
v_call: TRBV20-1
d_call: NA
cdr3_aa: CSASRVLAGYEQYF
cdr3_nt: TGCAGTGCTAGTCGGGTCCTAGCCGGGTACGAGCAGTACTTC

j_call: TRBJ2-1
clone_size: NA
v_call: TRBV9
d_call: NA
cdr3_aa: CASSPNTHSYNEQFF
cdr3_nt: TGTGCCAGCAGCCCAAACACCCACTCCTACAATGAGCAGTTCTTC

j_call: TRBJ2-2
clone_size: NA
v_call: TRBV11-2
d_call: NA
cdr3_aa: CASRGETGQITGELFF
cdr3_nt: TGTGCCAGCAGAGGGGAAACCGGACAGATTACCGGGGAGCTGTTTTTT

j_call: TRBJ1-2
clone_size: NA
v_call: TRBV2
d_call: NA
cdr3_aa: CASSETEKGYTF
cdr3_nt: TGTGCCAGCAGCGAGACTGAGAAGGGCTACACCTTC

j_call: TRBJ2-5
clone_size: NA
v_call: TRBV2
d_call: NA
cdr3_aa: CASSLDRTETQYF
cdr3_nt: TGTGCCAGCAGTTTGGACAGAACGGAGACCCAGTACTTC

j_call: TRBJ1-2
clone_size: NA
v_call: TRBV6-4
d_call: TRBD1
cdr3_aa: CASSPGQSYGYTF
cdr3_nt: TGTGCCAGCAGCCCGGGACAGTCATATGGCTACACCTTC

j_call: TRBJ2-5
clone_size: NA
v_call: TRBV19
d_call: NA
cdr3_aa: CASSIGVGNQETQYF
cdr3_nt: TGTGCCAGTAGTATTGGGGTCGGGAACCAAGAGACCCAGTACTTC

j_call: TRBJ1-4
clone_size: NA
v_call: TRBV7-8
d_call: TRBD1
cdr3_aa: CASSLGTGRREKLFF
cdr3_nt: TGTGCCAGCAGCCTGGGGACAGGGCGTCGGGAAAAACTGTTTTTT

j_call: TRBJ1-5
clone_size: NA
v_call: TRBV19
d_call: NA
cdr3_aa: CASSLSNQPQHF
cdr3_nt: TGTGCCAGTAGTCTCAGTAATCAGCCCCAGCATTTT

j_call: TRBJ2-2
clone_size: NA
v_call: TRBV18
d_call: TRBD2
cdr3_aa: CASSPGYSGRLTGELFF
cdr3_nt: TGTGCCAGCTCACCGGGATATAGCGGGAGACTCACCGGGGAGCTGTTTTTT

j_call: TRBJ2-7
clone_size: NA
v_call: TRBV5-1
d_call: TRBD2
cdr3_aa: CASSLGDYDYEQYF
cdr3_nt: TGCGCCAGCAGCTTGGGGGACTATGACTACGAGCAGTACTTC

j_call: TRBJ2-7
clone_size: NA
v_call: TRBV28
d_call: NA
cdr3_aa: CASSFRIGLNRISSYEQYF
cdr3_nt: TGTGCCAGCAGTTTTAGAATCGGCTTAAACAGGATAAGCTCCTACGAGCAGTACTTC

j_call: TRBJ2-1
clone_size: few
v_call: TRBV29-1
d_call: TRBD2
cdr3_aa: CSSAHRVAGINNEQFF
cdr3_nt: TGCAGCTCCGCACACAGGGTAGCGGGAATCAACAATGAGCAGTTCTTC

j_call: TRBJ1-5
clone_size: NA
v_call: TRBV11-2
d_call: NA
cdr3_aa: CASSFSRSGNQPQHF
cdr3_nt: TGCGCCAGCAGCTTCTCGCGCAGCGGCAATCAGCCCCAGCATTTT

j_call: TRBJ2-1
clone_size: NA
v_call: TRBV2
d_call: TRBD2
cdr3_aa: CASSRTSGRGEQFF
cdr3_nt: TGTGCCAGCAGTCGGACTAGCGGGAGAGGTGAGCAGTTCTTC

j_call: TRBJ1-1
clone_size: NA
v_call: TRBV12-3/TRBV12-4
d_call: NA
cdr3_aa: CASSPLQGQAFF
cdr3_nt: TGTGCCAGCAGTCCACTACAGGGACAAGCTTTCTTT

j_call: TRBJ2-1
clone_size: NA
v_call: TRBV13
d_call: TRBD2
cdr3_aa: CASSLVGLAENDNEQFF
cdr3_nt: TGTGCCAGCAGCTTAGTTGGACTAGCGGAGAATGACAATGAGCAGTTCTTC

j_call: TRBJ1-1
clone_size: NA
v_call: TRBV5-6
d_call: NA
cdr3_aa: CASSLRVRGTEAFF
cdr3_nt: TGTGCCAGCAGCTTACGAGTCAGGGGCACTGAAGCTTTCTTT

j_call: TRBJ2-3
clone_size: NA
v_call: TRBV4-2
d_call: NA
cdr3_aa: CASSQGDAGDTQYF
cdr3_nt: TGTGCCAGCAGCCAAGGAGACGCGGGAGATACGCAGTATTTT

j_call: TRBJ1-2
clone_size: NA
v_call: TRBV4-3
d_call: TRBD1
cdr3_aa: CASSQQQGAGYGYTF
cdr3_nt: TGCGCCAGCAGCCAACAACAGGGGGCTGGCTATGGCTACACCTTC

j_call: TRBJ2-3
clone_size: NA
v_call: TRBV2
d_call: NA
cdr3_aa: CASSLRLDVNTQYF
cdr3_nt: TGTGCCAGCAGTCTTCGACTAGACGTAAATACGCAGTATTTT

j_call: TRBJ2-5
clone_size: once
v_call: TRBV19
d_call: TRBD2
cdr3_aa: CATLGTSGGARGTQYF
cdr3_nt: TGTGCCACCCTAGGGACTAGCGGGGGGGCTCGGGGTACCCAGTACTTC

j_call: TRBJ2-7
clone_size: NA
v_call: TRBV6-5
d_call: NA
cdr3_aa: CASSQTGHEQYF
cdr3_nt: TGTGCCAGCAGCCAAACAGGGCACGAGCAGTACTTC

j_call: TRBJ1-3
clone_size: NA
v_call: TRBV4-1
d_call: TRBD1
cdr3_aa: CASSQEGTVSGNTIYF
cdr3_nt: TGCGCCAGCAGCCAAGAAGGGACAGTCTCTGGAAACACCATATATTTT

j_call: TRBJ2-5
clone_size: NA
v_call: TRBV12-5
d_call: NA
cdr3_aa: CASGSYREETQYF
cdr3_nt: TGTGCTAGTGGTTCATACAGGGAAGAGACCCAGTACTTC

j_call: TRBJ2-2
clone_size: NA
v_call: TRBV9
d_call: NA
cdr3_aa: CASSVETVDTGELFF
cdr3_nt: TGTGCCAGCAGCGTAGAGACAGTGGACACCGGGGAGCTGTTTTTT

j_call: TRBJ1-3
clone_size: NA
v_call: TRBV15
d_call: TRBD1
cdr3_aa: CATSTLMGQPIYF
cdr3_nt: TGTGCCACCAGCACCCTGATGGGACAGCCCATATATTTT

j_call: TRBJ2-1
clone_size: NA
v_call: TRBV3-1/TRBV3-2
d_call: TRBD1
cdr3_aa: CASSPNSTGLSYNEQFF
cdr3_nt: TGTGCCAGCAGCCCTAATTCGACAGGGCTTTCATACAATGAGCAGTTCTTC

j_call: TRBJ1-1
clone_size: NA
v_call: TRBV30
d_call: NA
cdr3_aa: CAWSKQGPTEAFF
cdr3_nt: TGTGCCTGGAGTAAACAGGGCCCCACTGAAGCTTTCTTT

j_call: TRBJ1-4
clone_size: NA
v_call: TRBV4-3
d_call: TRBD1
cdr3_aa: CASNSGGRNHEKLFF
cdr3_nt: TGCGCCAGCAATTCAGGGGGGAGGAATCACGAAAAACTGTTTTTT

j_call: TRBJ1-1
clone_size: NA
v_call: TRBV7-2
d_call: NA
cdr3_aa: CASSLSGIEAFF
cdr3_nt: TGTGCCAGCAGCCTTTCCGGGATTGAAGCTTTCTTT

j_call: TRBJ1-5
clone_size: NA
v_call: TRBV19
d_call: NA
cdr3_aa: CASSPFNGGGNQPQHF
cdr3_nt: TGTGCCAGTAGTCCTTTCAATGGGGGGGGCAATCAGCCCCAGCATTTT

j_call: TRBJ1-1
clone_size: NA
v_call: TRBV7-2
d_call: NA
cdr3_aa: CASSYHRDTEAFF
cdr3_nt: TGTGCCAGCAGCTACCACAGGGACACTGAAGCTTTCTTT

j_call: TRBJ2-7
clone_size: NA
v_call: TRBV29-1
d_call: TRBD2
cdr3_aa: CSASSAGGAEQYF
cdr3_nt: TGCAGCGCTTCGTCCGCGGGAGGTGCCGAGCAGTACTTC